Listed here are 14 T cell receptor beta chains from one sample, sequenced in a study of blood T cell repertoires in COVID-19. TCRdb's table, derived via immunoSEQ multiplex PCR, lists solely in-frame clones and lacks some. The repertoire holds about 320,000 clones, with roughly 89% as singletons. The specimen was PBMCs or T cells enriched from blood (not recorded which). Receptors were obtained from a man aged 55-75 years who had recovered from COVID-19.

This chain connects TRBV7-3 to TRBJ2-1; 9 bases are shared with TRBD2. V shed 5 bases, J shed 13 bases, and the junction held 9 bases outside the gene matches. The CDR3 is made up of 13 amino acids. The germline CDR1 and CDR2 sequences are SGHTA and FQGTGA. The CDR3 bases are TGTGCCAGCAGCACGCAGCGGGAGGCGTTTCAGTTCTTC. Protein sequence: CASSTQREAFQFF.

The chain combines TRBV28 with TRBJ2-7, with D tentatively TRBD2 (6 bases). Deletions cut 3 bases from V and 4 bases from J, with 7 bases between. The CDR3 spans 12 residues. In germline, CDR1 is MDHEN, CDR2 SYDVKM. CDR3 in DNA: TGTGCCAGCAGTTTGGGGAGGTACGAGCAGTACTTC. This encodes CASSLGRYEQYF.

The chain's CDR3 is CASSLAIRGEQYF. CDR3 nucleotides: TGCGCCAGCAGCTTGGCCATTAGGGGGGAGCAGTACTTC. The chain uses TRBV5-1 and TRBJ2-7, with D possibly matching TRBD1 (6 bases). The CDR3 is made up of 13 amino acids. In germline, CDR1 is SGHRS, CDR2 YFSETQ. V dropped 0 bases and J dropped 7 bases, with 11 bases sitting between them.

The chain combines TRBV7-9 with TRBJ2-7; 9 nucleotides line up with TRBD2. V lost 2 bases to trimming and J lost 4 bases; unmatched junction nucleotides: 9. The CDR3 sequence is 16 residues long. The germline gives CDR1 SEHNR, CDR2 FQNEAQ (reference sequence). The CDR3 coding sequence is TGTGCCAGCAGCTTACCAGCGGGAGGTACGGGTTACGAGCAGTACTTC. Translated, it gives CASSLPAGGTGYEQYF. The variable domain in full, with the rest retrieved from reference TRBV7-9 and TRBJ2-7, is DTGVSQNPRHKITKRGQNVTFRCDPISEHNRLYWYRQTLGQGPEFLTYFQNEAQLEKSRLLSDRFSAERPKGSFSTLEIQRTEQGDSAMYLCASSLPAGGTGYEQYFGPGTRLTVT.

The V call is TRBV27, the J call TRBJ2-4; D is possibly TRBD1 (6 bases). The V end was cut by 6 bases, the J end by 5 bases, with 11 bases between. This CDR3 has 13 amino acids. CDR1 and CDR2 (germline): MNHEY, SMNVEV (reference sequence). CDR3 bases: TGTGCCAGCAGGCTCTACAGGGAAAACATTCAGTACTTC. Translation gives CASRLYRENIQYF.

V is TRBV5-6 and J is TRBJ1-1; TRBD1 might be the D (6 bases). CDR3 length: 12 residues. Germline V gene data show CDR1 as SGHDT and CDR2 as YYEEEE. V dropped 4 bases and J dropped 5 bases, with 9 bases sitting between them. CDR3 residues: CASSQGGTEAFF. For the CDR3, the DNA is TGTGCCAGCAGCCAAGGGGGTACTGAAGCTTTCTTT.

The chain employs TRBV28 and TRBJ1-5; 11 nucleotides align to TRBD1. The CDR3 has 16 amino acids. Germline V CDR1 and CDR2: MDHEN, SYDVKM. V trimming: 5 bases; J trimming: 6 bases; junction bases outside the gene matches: 9. The CDR3 loop reads CASSGPGQGAGQPQHF. CDR3 bases: TGTGCCAGCAGTGGGCCCGGACAGGGGGCTGGTCAGCCCCAGCATTTT.

V and J are TRBV23-1 and TRBJ1-6; possibly TRBD1 for D (6 bases). TRBV23-1 is an ORF for which the function is uncertain. Trimming cost V 10 bases and J 0 bases, with 10 bases left between them. CDR3 length: 14 residues. The CDR3: CAMPTGSYNSPLHF. The CDR3 DNA sequence: TGCGCCATGCCGACAGGCTCCTATAATTCACCCCTCCACTTT.

V gene TRBV3-1 (or the pseudogene TRBV3-2) combines with J gene TRBJ2-1; 10 bases align to TRBD2. CDR1 LGHDT and CDR2 YNNKEL come from the germline V gene (reference sequence). The CDR3 extends over 18 amino acids. V dropped 3 bases and J dropped 8; count of bases not matched to a gene: 16. In nucleotides, the CDR3 is TGTGCCAGCAGCCAGTCCGTCCCCCTAGCGGGAGTGTTTCATGAGCAGTTCTTC. Its translation is CASSQSVPLAGVFHEQFF.

V is TRBV5-8 and J is TRBJ1-4, with D maybe TRBD1 (5 bases). The CDR3 has 16 amino acids. The germline V gene encodes CDR1 SGHTS and CDR2 YDEGEE. Trimming took 1 base from V and 8 from J, leaving 18 bases between them. The CDR3 DNA follows: TGTGCCAGCAGCTTGAGTGGGGCAAAACGGGAGGAAAAACTGTTTTTT. As protein: CASSLSGAKREEKLFF.

The chain combines TRBV6-5 with TRBJ1-4; D call uncertain. The CDR3 runs 14 residues. Trimming took 6 bases from V and 3 from J, leaving 11 bases between them. Germline CDR1 MNHEY, CDR2 SVGAGI. The CDR3 reads CASSPVFANEKLFF. The CDR3, as DNA: TGTGCCAGCAGCCCCGTTTTCGCTAATGAAAAACTGTTTTTT.

The chain joins TRBV7-9 to TRBJ2-3; TRBD2 agrees at 7 bases. This CDR3 is 15 amino acids long. CDR1 is SEHNR, CDR2 FQNEAQ, per germline (reference sequence). J lost 1 base, V lost 5 bases, and 6 bases had no gene match. DNA of the CDR3: TGTGCCAGCAGCCCACGGGGGGAGGGCACAGATACGCAGTATTTT. Its translation is CASSPRGEGTDTQYF.

The count of this clone is one. The chain couples TRBV5-8 to TRBJ1-6, with D unclear. There are 17 residues in the CDR3. In germline, CDR1 is SGHTS, CDR2 YDEGEE. The ends were cut back, 5 bases at V and 0 bases at J, with 15 bases in the middle. This chain's CDR3 is CASSPAGWSSYNSPLHF. The CDR3 nucleotides read TGTGCCAGCAGTCCTGCCGGATGGAGCTCCTATAATTCACCCCTCCACTTT.

This clone was observed once. V and J are TRBV7-9 and TRBJ1-5; 8 nucleotides agree with TRBD1. V shed 5 bases and J 5 bases; nucleotides not matched to a gene: 5. The CDR3 contains 14 residues. Germline-derived CDR1 and CDR2 are SEHNR and FQNEAQ (reference sequence). This CDR3 reads CASSNTGGDQPQHF. The CDR3, as DNA: TGTGCCAGCAGCAACACAGGGGGTGATCAGCCCCAGCATTTT.